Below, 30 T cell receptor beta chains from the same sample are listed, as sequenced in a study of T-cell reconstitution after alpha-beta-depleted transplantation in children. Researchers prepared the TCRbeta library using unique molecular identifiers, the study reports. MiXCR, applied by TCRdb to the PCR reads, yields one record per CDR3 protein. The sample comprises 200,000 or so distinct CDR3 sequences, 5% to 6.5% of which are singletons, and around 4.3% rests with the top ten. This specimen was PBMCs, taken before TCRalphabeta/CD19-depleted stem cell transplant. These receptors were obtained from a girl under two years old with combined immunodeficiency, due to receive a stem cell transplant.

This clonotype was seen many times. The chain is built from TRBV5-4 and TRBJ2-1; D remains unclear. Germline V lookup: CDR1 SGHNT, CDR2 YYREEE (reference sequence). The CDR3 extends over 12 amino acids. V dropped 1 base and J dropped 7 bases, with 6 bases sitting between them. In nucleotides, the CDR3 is TGTGCCAGCAGCTTGTTGGGGAATGAGCAGTTCTTC. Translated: CASSLLGNEQFF.

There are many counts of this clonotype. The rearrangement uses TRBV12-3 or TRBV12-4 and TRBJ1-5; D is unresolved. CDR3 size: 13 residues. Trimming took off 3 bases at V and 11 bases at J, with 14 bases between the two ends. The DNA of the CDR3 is TGTGCCAGCAGTTTTCCCTTGAGTCGATCCCAGCATTTT. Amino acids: CASSFPLSRSQHF.

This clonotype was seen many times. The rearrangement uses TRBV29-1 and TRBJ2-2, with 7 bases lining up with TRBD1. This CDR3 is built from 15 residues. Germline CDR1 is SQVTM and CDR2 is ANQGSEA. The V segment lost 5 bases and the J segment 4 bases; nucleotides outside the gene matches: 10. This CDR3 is CSVHWYRGSTGELFF. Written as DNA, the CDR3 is TGCAGCGTTCATTGGTACAGGGGCAGCACCGGGGAGCTGTTTTTT.

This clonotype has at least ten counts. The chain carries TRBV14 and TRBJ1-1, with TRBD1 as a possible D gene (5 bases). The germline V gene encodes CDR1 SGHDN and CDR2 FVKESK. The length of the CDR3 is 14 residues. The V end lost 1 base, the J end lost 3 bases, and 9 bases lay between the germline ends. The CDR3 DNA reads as TGTGCCAGCAGCCAAGGGGGCTTGGACACTGAAGCTTTCTTT. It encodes CASSQGGLDTEAFF.

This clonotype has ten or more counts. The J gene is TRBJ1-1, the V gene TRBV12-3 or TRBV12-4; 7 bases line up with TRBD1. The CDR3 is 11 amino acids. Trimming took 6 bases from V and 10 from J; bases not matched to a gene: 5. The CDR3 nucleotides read TGTGCCAGCAGGCAGGGGGTGGGAGCTTTCTTT. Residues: CASRQGVGAFF.

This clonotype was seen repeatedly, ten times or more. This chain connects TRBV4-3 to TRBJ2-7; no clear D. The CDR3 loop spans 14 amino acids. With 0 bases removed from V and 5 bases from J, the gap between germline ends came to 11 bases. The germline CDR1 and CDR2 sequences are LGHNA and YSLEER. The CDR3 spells CASSQDSGTNEQYF. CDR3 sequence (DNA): TGCGCCAGCAGCCAAGATTCAGGAACGAACGAGCAGTACTTC.

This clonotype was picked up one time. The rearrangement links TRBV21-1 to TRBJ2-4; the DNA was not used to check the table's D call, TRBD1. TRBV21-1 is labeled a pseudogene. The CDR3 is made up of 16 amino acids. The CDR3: CASSKGQGRTKNIQYF. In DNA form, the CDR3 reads TGTGCCAGCAGCAAGGGGCAGGGAAGAACCAAAAACATTCAGTACTTC.

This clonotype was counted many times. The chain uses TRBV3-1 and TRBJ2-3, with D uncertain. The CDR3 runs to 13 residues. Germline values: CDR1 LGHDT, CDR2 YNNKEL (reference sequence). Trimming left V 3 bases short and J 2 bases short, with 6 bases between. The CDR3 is CASSQGLTDTQYF. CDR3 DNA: TGTGCCAGCAGCCAGGGCCTCACAGATACGCAGTATTTT.

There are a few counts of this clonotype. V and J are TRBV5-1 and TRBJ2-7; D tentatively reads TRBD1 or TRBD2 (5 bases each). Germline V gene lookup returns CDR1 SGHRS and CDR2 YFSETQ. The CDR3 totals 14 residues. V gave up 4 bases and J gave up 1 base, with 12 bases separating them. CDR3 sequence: CASSPEGLSYEQYF. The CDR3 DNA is TGCGCCAGCAGCCCCGAGGGGTTGTCCTACGAGCAGTACTTC.

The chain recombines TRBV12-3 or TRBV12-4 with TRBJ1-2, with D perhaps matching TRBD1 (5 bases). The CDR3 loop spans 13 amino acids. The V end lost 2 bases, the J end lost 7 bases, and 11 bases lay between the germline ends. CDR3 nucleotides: TGTGCCAGCAGTTTATTTGGAGGGGCTGGCTACACCTTC. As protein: CASSLFGGAGYTF.

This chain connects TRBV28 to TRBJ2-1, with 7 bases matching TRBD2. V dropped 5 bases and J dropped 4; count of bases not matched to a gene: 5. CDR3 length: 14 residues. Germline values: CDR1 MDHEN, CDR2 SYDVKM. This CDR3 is CASSTGGLYNEQFF. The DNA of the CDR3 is TGTGCCAGCAGTACGGGAGGATTATACAATGAGCAGTTCTTC.

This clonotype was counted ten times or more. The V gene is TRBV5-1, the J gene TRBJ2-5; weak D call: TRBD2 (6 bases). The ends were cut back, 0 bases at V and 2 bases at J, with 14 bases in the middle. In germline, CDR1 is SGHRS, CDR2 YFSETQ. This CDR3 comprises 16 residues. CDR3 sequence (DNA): TGCGCCAGCAGCTTGGCCTTGGAGGGGCGACAAGAGACCCAGTACTTC. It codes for CASSLALEGRQETQYF.

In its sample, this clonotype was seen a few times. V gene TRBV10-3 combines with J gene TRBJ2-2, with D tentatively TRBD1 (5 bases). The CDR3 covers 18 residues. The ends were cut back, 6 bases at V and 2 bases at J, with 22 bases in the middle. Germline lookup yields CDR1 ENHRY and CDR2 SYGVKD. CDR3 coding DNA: TGTGCCATCAGCGAAATGGACATAACCAGTGGTAACACCGGGGAGCTGTTTTTT. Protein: CAISEMDITSGNTGELFF.

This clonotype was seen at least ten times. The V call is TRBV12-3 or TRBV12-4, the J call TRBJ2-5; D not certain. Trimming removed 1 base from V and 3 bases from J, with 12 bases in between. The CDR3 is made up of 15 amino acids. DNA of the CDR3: TGTGCCAGCAGTTTAGTATTGGGTGGAGAAGAGACCCAGTACTTC. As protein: CASSLVLGGEETQYF.

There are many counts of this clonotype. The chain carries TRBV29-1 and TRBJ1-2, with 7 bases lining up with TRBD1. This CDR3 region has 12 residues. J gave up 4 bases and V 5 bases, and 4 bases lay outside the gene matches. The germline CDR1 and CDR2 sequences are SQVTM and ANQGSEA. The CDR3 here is CSVTGEVYGYTF. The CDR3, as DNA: TGCAGCGTTACAGGGGAAGTCTATGGCTACACCTTC.

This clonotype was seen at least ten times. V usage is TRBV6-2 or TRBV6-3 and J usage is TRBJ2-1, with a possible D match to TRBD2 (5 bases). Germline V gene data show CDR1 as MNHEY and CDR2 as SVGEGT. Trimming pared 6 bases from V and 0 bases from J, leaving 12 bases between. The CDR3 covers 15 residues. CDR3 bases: TGTGCCAGCAGAATCCCGGGGAGCTCCTACAATGAGCAGTTCTTC. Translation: CASRIPGSSYNEQFF.

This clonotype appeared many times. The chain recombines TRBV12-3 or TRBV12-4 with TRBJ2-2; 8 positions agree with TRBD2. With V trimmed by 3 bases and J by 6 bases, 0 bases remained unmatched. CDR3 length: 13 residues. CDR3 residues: CASSFGGAGELFF. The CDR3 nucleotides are TGTGCCAGCAGTTTCGGGGGGGCCGGGGAGCTGTTTTTT.

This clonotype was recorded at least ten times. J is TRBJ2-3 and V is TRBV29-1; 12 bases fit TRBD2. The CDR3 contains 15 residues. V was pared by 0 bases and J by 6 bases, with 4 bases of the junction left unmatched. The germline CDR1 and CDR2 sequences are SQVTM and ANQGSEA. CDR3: CSVEELAGGRDTQYF. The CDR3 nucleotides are TGCAGCGTTGAAGAACTAGCGGGAGGCCGGGATACGCAGTATTTT.

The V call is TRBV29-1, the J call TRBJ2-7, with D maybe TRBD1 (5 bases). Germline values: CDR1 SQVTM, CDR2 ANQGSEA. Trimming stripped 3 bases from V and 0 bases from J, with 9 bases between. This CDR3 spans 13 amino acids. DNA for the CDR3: TGCAGCGTTGAGACAGCTGGCTCCTACGAGCAGTACTTC. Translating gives CSVETAGSYEQYF.

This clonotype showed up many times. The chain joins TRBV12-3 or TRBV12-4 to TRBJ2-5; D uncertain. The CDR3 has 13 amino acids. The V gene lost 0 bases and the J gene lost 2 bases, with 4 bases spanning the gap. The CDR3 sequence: CASSLASQETQYF. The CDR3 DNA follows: TGTGCCAGCAGTTTAGCTAGTCAAGAGACCCAGTACTTC.

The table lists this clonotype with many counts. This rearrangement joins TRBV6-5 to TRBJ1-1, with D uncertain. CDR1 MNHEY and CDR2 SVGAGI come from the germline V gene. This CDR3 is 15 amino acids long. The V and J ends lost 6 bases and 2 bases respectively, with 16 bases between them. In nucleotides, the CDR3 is TGTGCCAGCAGGTCGGGCGCTTTGATAAACACTGAAGCTTTCTTT. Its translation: CASRSGALINTEAFF.

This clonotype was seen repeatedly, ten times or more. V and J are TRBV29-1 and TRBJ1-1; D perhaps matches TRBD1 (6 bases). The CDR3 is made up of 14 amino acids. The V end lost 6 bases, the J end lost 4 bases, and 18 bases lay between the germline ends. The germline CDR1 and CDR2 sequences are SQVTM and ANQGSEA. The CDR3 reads CSVPTEQGLTEAFF. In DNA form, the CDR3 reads TGCAGCGTCCCCACAGAACAGGGACTCACTGAAGCTTTCTTT.

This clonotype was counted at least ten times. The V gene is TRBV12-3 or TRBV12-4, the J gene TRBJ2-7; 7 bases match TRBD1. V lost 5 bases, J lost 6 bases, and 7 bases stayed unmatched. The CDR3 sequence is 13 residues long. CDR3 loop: CASSPDGQVEQYF. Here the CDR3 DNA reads TGTGCCAGCAGTCCGGATGGACAGGTCGAGCAGTACTTC.

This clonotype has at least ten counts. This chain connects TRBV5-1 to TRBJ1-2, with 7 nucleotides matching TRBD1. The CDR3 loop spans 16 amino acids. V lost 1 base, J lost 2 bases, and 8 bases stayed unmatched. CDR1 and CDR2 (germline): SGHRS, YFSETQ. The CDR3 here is CASSLPPGQENYGYTF. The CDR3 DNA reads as TGCGCCAGCAGCTTGCCCCCCGGACAGGAGAACTATGGCTACACCTTC.

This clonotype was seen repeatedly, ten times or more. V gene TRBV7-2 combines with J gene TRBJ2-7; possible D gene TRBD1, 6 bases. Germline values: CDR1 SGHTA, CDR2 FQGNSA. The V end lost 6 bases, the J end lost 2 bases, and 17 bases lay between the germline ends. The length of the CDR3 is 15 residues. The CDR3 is CASRHMDSHPYEQYF. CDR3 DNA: TGTGCCAGCAGGCATATGGACAGCCACCCCTACGAGCAGTACTTC.

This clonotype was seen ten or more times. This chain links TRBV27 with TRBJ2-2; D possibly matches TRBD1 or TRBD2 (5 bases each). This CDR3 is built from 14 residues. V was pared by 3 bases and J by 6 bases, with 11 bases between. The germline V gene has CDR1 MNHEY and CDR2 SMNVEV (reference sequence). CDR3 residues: CASSLGPFPGELFF. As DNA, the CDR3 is TGTGCCAGCAGTTTGGGACCTTTTCCCGGGGAGCTGTTTTTT.

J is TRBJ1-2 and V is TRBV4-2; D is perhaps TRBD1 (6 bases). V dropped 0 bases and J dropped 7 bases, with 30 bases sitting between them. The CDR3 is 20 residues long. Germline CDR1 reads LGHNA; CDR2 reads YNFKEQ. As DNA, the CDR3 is TGTGCCAGCAGCCAAGACCTCGTCCTTGTGGACAGCCTCCCTGAGGGTGGCTACACCTTC. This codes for CASSQDLVLVDSLPEGGYTF.

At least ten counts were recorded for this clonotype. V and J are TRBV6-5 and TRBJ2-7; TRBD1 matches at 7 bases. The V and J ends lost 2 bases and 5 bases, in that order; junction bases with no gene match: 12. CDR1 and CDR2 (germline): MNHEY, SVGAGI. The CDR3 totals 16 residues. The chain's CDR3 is CASSYTSTGDLDEQYF. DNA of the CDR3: TGTGCCAGCAGTTACACATCCACAGGGGACCTCGACGAGCAGTACTTC.

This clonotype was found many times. CDR3 residues: CASSFSVYYEQYF. The CDR3 coding sequence is TGCGCCAGCAGCTTTAGCGTCTACTACGAGCAGTACTTC. The V and J genes are TRBV5-1 and TRBJ2-7, with a weak D call TRBD2 (5 bases). The CDR3 runs to 13 residues. V was trimmed by 2 bases and J by 3 bases, leaving 9 bases between them. Germline loops: CDR1 SGHRS, CDR2 YFSETQ.

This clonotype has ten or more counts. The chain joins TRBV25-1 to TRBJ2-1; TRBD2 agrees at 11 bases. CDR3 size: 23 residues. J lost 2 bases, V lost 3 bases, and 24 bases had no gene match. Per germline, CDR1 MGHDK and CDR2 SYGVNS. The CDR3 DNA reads TGTGCCAGCAGTGACGATATGTGGGGCCGGGGACTAGCGGCCGTCCCACCCTACAATGAGCAGTTCTTC. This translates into CASSDDMWGRGLAAVPPYNEQFF.